These T cell receptor beta chains were read from a single sample in a study of blood T cells in healthy people across ages. MiXCR, applied by TCRdb to the 5' RACE reads, yields one record per CDR3 protein. In the table there are approximately 960,000 distinct CDR3 sequences, 25% to 30% of which are singletons. Another study also made use of these data, one on T cells of mothers and their children.

Source material: blood. Every receptor here comes from a middle-aged woman in good health. Both conserved end residues are part of each CDR3. The D gene is left open where the match is weak. The size entry is marked missing in some rows and otherwise reads once, few, many or a size class.

size	V	D	J	DNA	CDR3
few	TRBV5-5	NA	TRBJ2-3	TGTGCCAGCAGCAACCAACGTGGTGGAAGCACAGATACGCAGTATTTT	CASSNQRGGSTDTQYF
few	TRBV27	TRBD2	TRBJ2-5	TGTGCCAGCAGTTTATCGCCCGGACTAGCGGGGGATGTGTACAATGAGCAGTACTTC	CASSLSPGLAGDVYNEQYF
NA	TRBV20-1	NA	TRBJ1-3	TGCAGTGCTGGGACTGGGAGGGGAGGCGCCATATATTTT	CSAGTGRGGAIYF
many	TRBV3-1	TRBD2	TRBJ2-5	TGTGCCAGCAGCCAAGCCCTCCCTACTAGCGGGGGGGCAGAGACCCAGTACTTC	CASSQALPTSGGAETQYF
NA	TRBV2	NA	TRBJ1-4	TGTGCCAGCAGTGGCTCTTGGGGAAAAAATGAAAAACTGTTTTTT	CASSGSWGKNEKLFF
medium-sized	TRBV12-3/TRBV12-4	NA	TRBJ2-3	TGTGCCAGCAGTCCCGCCCGTACTAGTCCAGATACGCAGTATTTT	CASSPARTSPDTQYF
many	TRBV29-1	NA	TRBJ2-4	TGCAGCGCCGTTGGTACAGTTGACATTCAGTACTTC	CSAVGTVDIQYF
NA	TRBV20-1	TRBD2	TRBJ2-1	TGCAGTGCTAGGGGACTAGCGGGGGCTTCCTACAATGAGCAGTTCTTC	CSARGLAGASYNEQFF
NA	TRBV12-5	NA	TRBJ2-5	TGTACTAGTGGTAGTTGGGGGGAGACCCAGTACTTC	CTSGSWGETQYF
many	TRBV4-3	NA	TRBJ2-1	TGCGCCAGCAGCCAAGATGGGGGCCCCCAAAGTGGTGAGCAGTTCTTC	CASSQDGGPQSGEQFF
NA	TRBV4-1	NA	TRBJ2-5	TGCACCAGCAGCCAAGTAGGGCCGGGACGGGCCCAAGAGACCCAGTACTTC	CTSSQVGPGRAQETQYF
many	TRBV4-1	NA	TRBJ2-1	TGCGCCAGCAGCCAAGATTCCGGTGAGCAGTTCTTC	CASSQDSGEQFF
few	TRBV6-6	NA	TRBJ2-7	TGTGCCAGCAGTTACATGCGGGTTGTCTACGAGCAGTACTTC	CASSYMRVVYEQYF
NA	TRBV9	TRBD2	TRBJ2-1	TGTGCCAGCAGCGATCGGACTAGCGGGGGAGGTGAGCAGTTCTTC	CASSDRTSGGGEQFF
few	TRBV7-2	NA	TRBJ2-3	TGTGCCAGCAGGATCGACAGAGGAGGGCAAGATGCGCAGTATTTT	CASRIDRGGQDAQYF
NA	TRBV19	NA	TRBJ1-2	TGTGCCAGTAGTGGCCGGGGGGACTATGGCTACACCTTC	CASSGRGDYGYTF
NA	TRBV28	NA	TRBJ2-3	TGTGCCAGCAGTTTGTCCGGGGGGCGATGGGGTACGCAGTATTTT	CASSLSGGRWGTQYF
few	TRBV5-1	TRBD2	TRBJ2-5	TGCGCCAGCAGCTTGGCAGCGGGGGCCCTAGAGACCCAGTACTTC	CASSLAAGALETQYF
NA	TRBV18	NA	TRBJ2-1	TGTGCCAGCTCACCAGTGGGGTCTCGAGAGCAGTTCTTC	CASSPVGSREQFF
many	TRBV5-1	TRBD2	TRBJ2-1	TGTGCCAGCAGTTTAGGCGGGGGGTCCTACAATGAGCAGTTCTTC	CASSLGGGSYNEQFF
NA	TRBV5-1	NA	TRBJ2-7	TGCGCCAGCAGCTTGGTGCAGGGTAGGGGCTACGAGCAGTACTTC	CASSLVQGRGYEQYF
NA	TRBV28	TRBD1	TRBJ1-6	TGTGCCAGCATCGCCACGGGACAGGGATCTTCACCCCTCCACTTT	CASIATGQGSSPLHF
many	TRBV29-1	NA	TRBJ2-7	TGCAGCGTTGGAGGGGGTTACGAGCAGTACTTC	CSVGGGYEQYF
NA	TRBV7-9	NA	TRBJ2-1	TGTGCCAGCAGCTCGCAGAGCTATGAGCAGTTCTTC	CASSSQSYEQFF
NA	TRBV14	TRBD1	TRBJ1-2	TGTGCCAGCAGCCAAGAGGGGGATTGGGGACAGGACTATGGCTACACCTTC	CASSQEGDWGQDYGYTF
many	TRBV6-5	NA	TRBJ1-2	TGTGCCAGCAGTTACACACAGGGAATCAGGGACTATGGCTACACCTTC	CASSYTQGIRDYGYTF
NA	TRBV6-5	NA	TRBJ1-2	TGTGCCAGCAGTTACGGGGGACGGAGTGATGGCTACACCTTC	CASSYGGRSDGYTF
NA	TRBV7-9	NA	TRBJ1-4	TGTGCCAGCAGCTCCCGGTCATCTGGTTATGCAACTAATGAAAAACTGTTTTTT	CASSSRSSGYATNEKLFF
NA	TRBV10-2	TRBD1	TRBJ2-1	TGCGCCAGCAGTGGGGGCAGGGGGTGGGACAATGAGCAGTTCTTC	CASSGGRGWDNEQFF
many	TRBV6-6	NA	TRBJ2-7	TGTGCCAGCAGTTACCCCAGGGGGGGTCAGTACGAGCAGTACTTC	CASSYPRGGQYEQYF
NA	TRBV15	TRBD1	TRBJ1-2	TGTGCCACCAGCAGAGATCAAGGGACAGGGAGAGGACTTGAGTATGGCTACACCTTC	CATSRDQGTGRGLEYGYTF
few	TRBV5-1	TRBD1	TRBJ1-1	TGCGCCAGCAGCCTGAAAACCGGACAGGGCAACACTGAAGCTTTCTTT	CASSLKTGQGNTEAFF
few	TRBV12-3/TRBV12-4	NA	TRBJ1-2	TGTGCCAGCAGCCCGGCAGGGGAACGGGGCTACACCTTC	CASSPAGERGYTF
NA	TRBV12-3/TRBV12-4	NA	TRBJ2-5	TGTGCCAGCAGTTTGCACCAAGAGACCCAGTACTTC	CASSLHQETQYF
many	TRBV20-1	NA	TRBJ1-1	TGCAGTGCTCCCACCTCGGGGAAAACTGAAGCTTTCTTT	CSAPTSGKTEAFF
NA	TRBV6-2/TRBV6-3	TRBD1	TRBJ1-6	TGTGCCAGCAGCCGGGACAGTAGAGACCCACCCCTCCACTTT	CASSRDSRDPPLHF
many	TRBV5-4	NA	TRBJ2-3	TGTGCCAGCAGCTCCGGACTACCCCTTTCTACAGATACGCAGTATTTT	CASSSGLPLSTDTQYF
few	TRBV6-5	NA	TRBJ2-3	TGTGCCAGCAGTCAGCAGGGGTTAGCGGCCAATACGCAGTATTTT	CASSQQGLAANTQYF
many	TRBV7-8	NA	TRBJ1-1	TGTGCCAGCAGCCCTCTAGATATTGGGGCGGCTTTCTTT	CASSPLDIGAAFF
many	TRBV29-1	TRBD1	TRBJ2-5	TGCAGCGTCCATGGGGGACAGGGTTTTTCCGACCAAGAGACCCAGTACTTC	CSVHGGQGFSDQETQYF
few	TRBV2	NA	TRBJ2-1	TGTGCCAGCAGTGAACGAAGGGGGTCCTACAATGAGCAGTTCTTC	CASSERRGSYNEQFF
few	TRBV5-1	TRBD1	TRBJ1-6	TGCGCCAGCAGCTTGGTGCGGACAGGGGGCGAGAATTCACCCCTCCACTTT	CASSLVRTGGENSPLHF
NA	TRBV29-1	NA	TRBJ1-5	TGCAGCGTCGGAGGGGTACGCGGGCAGCCCCAGCATTTT	CSVGGVRGQPQHF
NA	TRBV2	NA	TRBJ2-1	TGTGCCGGCAGCTTTAGCGGACTCTCCTACAATGAGCAGTCCTTC	CAGSFSGLSYNEQSF
NA	TRBV5-5	TRBD1	TRBJ1-2	TGTGCCAGCAGCCGCCAAACAGGGGCCTATGGCTACACCTTC	CASSRQTGAYGYTF
NA	TRBV3-1	NA	TRBJ2-7	TGTGCCAGCAGCGCAAGGACAGCCTCCTACGAGCAGTACTTC	CASSARTASYEQYF
NA	TRBV5-6	TRBD1	TRBJ2-7	TGTGCCAGCAGCATGGGACAGCACTTCTACGAGCAGTACTTC	CASSMGQHFYEQYF